This T cell receptor (beta chain) was captured in a study of yellow fever vaccine responses in identical twins. Findings and caveats of the study: Reported findings indicate that twins' vaccine T cell responses seemed partially convergent, partially personalized.

TCRdb reanalysed the RT-PCR reads using MiXCR and keeps one entry per CDR3 protein. The repertoire includes around 18,000 distinct CDR3 sequences, roughly two thirds of them detected once, and more than 7% sits in the top ten. This clonotype was counted a single time. Its antigen is unidentified. This specimen consisted of T cells from blood (PBMCs), unsorted or a sorted subset (not recorded which), obtained before or after yellow fever vaccination (not recorded which). The sequence was collected from a woman between 18 and 29 years old who received the yellow fever vaccine.

In nucleotides, the CDR3 is TGTGCCAGCACCCGACAGGGGGCGGTCGCTGAAGCTTTCTTT. It specifies CASTRQGAVAEAFF. The rearrangement joins TRBV6-6 to TRBJ1-1, with 10 bases aligning to TRBD1. CDR1 MNHNY and CDR2 SVGAGI come from the germline V gene (reference sequence). V lost 7 bases to trimming and J lost 6 bases; unmatched junction nucleotides: 8. The length of the CDR3 is 14 residues.